This is a list of T cell receptor beta chains from one sample in a study of human T cells and chemical hapten exposure. TCRdb re-derived calls from the RACE reads in MiXCR, one entry per CDR3 protein. The sample records around 110,000 distinct CDR3 sequences, about an eighth being singletons. The specimen was whole blood, collected in connection with sensitization to the hapten diphenylcyclopropenone (DPC). These receptors originate from a woman aged 50 to 60 with alopecia areata. Some clones in this sample may be carry-over from other donors' samples. Each CDR3 is given with its conserved first and last residue. The order of the fields is D gene, J gene, V gene, clone size, CDR3 DNA, CDR3 protein. D genes are given only for firm matches. Clone size appears in some rows only: once, few, many, or a class for an expanded clone.

D gene: TRBD2; J gene: TRBJ2-2; V gene: TRBV29-1; clone size: -; CDR3 DNA: TGCAGCGTTAGGGAGGGCCTGACCGGGGAGCTGTTTTTT; CDR3 protein: CSVREGLTGELFF
D gene: TRBD2; J gene: TRBJ2-1; V gene: TRBV29-1; clone size: many; CDR3 DNA: TGCAGCGTTCGGACTAGCGGAGGCTTTTACAATGAGCAGTTCTTC; CDR3 protein: CSVRTSGGFYNEQFF
D gene: -; J gene: TRBJ2-7; V gene: TRBV12-3/TRBV12-4; clone size: many; CDR3 DNA: TGTGCCAGCAGTTCGGGACCGCGCTCCTACGAGCAGTACTTC; CDR3 protein: CASSSGPRSYEQYF
D gene: TRBD2; J gene: TRBJ2-1; V gene: TRBV7-6; clone size: many; CDR3 DNA: TGTGCCAGCAGCCCTGTAGGGGATAGCGGGAGAGTGTACGATGAGCAGTTCTTC; CDR3 protein: CASSPVGDSGRVYDEQFF
D gene: -; J gene: TRBJ1-1; V gene: TRBV4-2; clone size: -; CDR3 DNA: TGTGCCAGCAGCCCCTCCGTAGGAGACGGGGCAACGGGGGAAGCTTTCTTT; CDR3 protein: CASSPSVGDGATGEAFF
D gene: -; J gene: TRBJ1-4; V gene: TRBV7-2; clone size: many; CDR3 DNA: TGTGCCAGCAGCTTAGTCCCCCCTATGGCCAATGAAAAACTGTTTTTT; CDR3 protein: CASSLVPPMANEKLFF
D gene: TRBD1; J gene: TRBJ2-1; V gene: TRBV7-9; clone size: many; CDR3 DNA: TGTGCCAGCAGCTTTAGGGACAGGGATGGTGAGCAGTTCTTC; CDR3 protein: CASSFRDRDGEQFF
D gene: TRBD2; J gene: TRBJ2-3; V gene: TRBV4-1; clone size: -; CDR3 DNA: TGCGCCAGCAGCCCCAGATTCGCTAGCGGAGATGCTAGCACAGATACGCAGTATTTT; CDR3 protein: CASSPRFASGDASTDTQYF
D gene: -; J gene: TRBJ2-3; V gene: TRBV11-2; clone size: many; CDR3 DNA: TGTGCCAGCAGCGATACTAGCACAGATACGCAGTATTTT; CDR3 protein: CASSDTSTDTQYF
D gene: TRBD1; J gene: TRBJ1-6; V gene: TRBV7-9; clone size: -; CDR3 DNA: TGTGCCAGCAGCTTACGGGACAGATCAAATTCACCCCTCCACTTT; CDR3 protein: CASSLRDRSNSPLHF
D gene: -; J gene: TRBJ1-1; V gene: TRBV2; clone size: few; CDR3 DNA: TGTGCCAGCAGTGAAGATCGGGGGAGGGGCACTGAAGCTTTCTTT; CDR3 protein: CASSEDRGRGTEAFF
D gene: TRBD2; J gene: TRBJ2-3; V gene: TRBV10-3; clone size: many; CDR3 DNA: TGTGCCATCAGTGAGTCGGCTAGCGGGAGGTCCCAGGCTACGCAGTATTTT; CDR3 protein: CAISESASGRSQATQYF